The source of this T cell receptor beta chain is a study of Ad26.COV2.S vaccination and SARS-CoV-2 variants. Concerning this clone itself: What it recognizes is unknown.

CDR1 and CDR2 from the germline V gene are LNHDA and SQIVND (reference sequence). V lost 5 bases and J lost 3; bases outside the gene matches: 9. There are 15 residues in the CDR3. TCRdb's copy holds only in-frame clones and misses some; the assay was immunoSEQ multiplex PCR. This repertoire shows around 94,000 clones, around three quarters found once; its top ten account for 15% to 20%. Broader study findings: Comparability of non-spike TCR breadth was observed across vaccine and placebo recipients.

This receptor was identified in a human donor who had recovered from COVID-19. The sample was peripheral blood, taken after recovery from COVID-19. The chain employs TRBV19 and TRBJ2-7; 8 bases are a match to TRBD2. The CDR3 loop is CASSPGGDTSYEQYF. The CDR3 bases are TGTGCCAGTAGTCCCGGGGGGGACACAAGCTACGAGCAGTACTTC.